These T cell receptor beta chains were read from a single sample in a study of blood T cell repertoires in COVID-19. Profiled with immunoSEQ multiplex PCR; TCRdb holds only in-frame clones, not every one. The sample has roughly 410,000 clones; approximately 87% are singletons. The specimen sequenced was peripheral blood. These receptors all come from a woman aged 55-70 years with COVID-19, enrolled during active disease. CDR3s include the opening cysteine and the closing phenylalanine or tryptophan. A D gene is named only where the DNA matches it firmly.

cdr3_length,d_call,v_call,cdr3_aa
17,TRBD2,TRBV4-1,CASSPKTSGDFYNEQFF
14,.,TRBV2,CASSESIYQETQYF
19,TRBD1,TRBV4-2,CASSQDFGGQGTSGSPLHF
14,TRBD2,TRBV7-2,CASSPGGPRETQYF
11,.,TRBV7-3,CASSLGGGQFF
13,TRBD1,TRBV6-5,CASSLTGDYGYTF
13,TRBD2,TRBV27,CASSGLADYEQYF
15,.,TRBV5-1,CASSLYQGMRNEQYF
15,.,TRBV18,CASSPPDGGSEKLFF
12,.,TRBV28,CASSGNTGELFF
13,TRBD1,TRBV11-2,CASSFTGGTEAFF
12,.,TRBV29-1,CSVTTGNTEAFF
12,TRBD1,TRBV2,CASKTGGTEAFF
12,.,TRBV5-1,CASSSSSVEQFF
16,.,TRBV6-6,CASSPEGTSSNQPQHF
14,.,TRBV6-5,CASSRGSGTGELFF
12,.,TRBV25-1,CASSGRRETQYF
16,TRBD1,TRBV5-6,CASSRSTGGNTGELFF
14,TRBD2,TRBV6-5,CASSQSGSSYEQYF
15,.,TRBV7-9,CASSLQGGGNEKLFF
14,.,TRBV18,CASSPSRGSAEAFF
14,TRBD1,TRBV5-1,CASKGDRGYNEQFF
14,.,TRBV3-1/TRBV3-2,CASSQSFWEGGYTF
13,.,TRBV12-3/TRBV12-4,CASSLGGPGHQHF
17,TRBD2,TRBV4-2,CASSSGGLAGSYYEQYF
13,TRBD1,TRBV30,CAWTGTGLHEQYF
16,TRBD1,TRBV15,CATSLNSGTGAYEQYF
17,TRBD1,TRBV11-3,CASSHPTDRVGNSPLHF
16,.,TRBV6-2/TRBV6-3,CASSSSGGYSNQPQHF
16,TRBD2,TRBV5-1,CASSLGNSGDKDTQYF
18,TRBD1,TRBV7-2,CASSLVGTGGAGSYEQYF
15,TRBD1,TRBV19,CASNDRGQANYGYTF
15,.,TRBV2,CASNWGPGEVGGYTF
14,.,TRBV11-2,CASTLFLSGTEAFF
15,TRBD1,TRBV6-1,CASSLRDRENTEAFF
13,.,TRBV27,CASSLGGRYGYTF
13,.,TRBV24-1,CATSDSQRGSHTF
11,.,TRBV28,CASSPWGRAFF
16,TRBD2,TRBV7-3,CASSLRLAGSYNEQFF
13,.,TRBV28,CASITARNEKLFF
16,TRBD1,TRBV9,CASSLRTGGNTGELFF
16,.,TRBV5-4,CASSLMGGAGPTEAFF
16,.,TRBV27,CASSLSRGSSSYEQYF
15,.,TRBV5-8,CASSFSGFTGNTIYF
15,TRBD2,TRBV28,CASRSTSGGRYEQYF
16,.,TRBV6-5,CASSSPSGRSGNTIYF
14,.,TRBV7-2,CASSLVGEPYEQYF
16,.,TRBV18,CASSPPAGRGGNTIYF
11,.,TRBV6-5,CATGGHQPQHF
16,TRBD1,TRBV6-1,CASSAGQGLGFYGYTF
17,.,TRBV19,CASSSSGRLLSSYEQYF
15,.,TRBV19,CASSIGGSFGSPLHF
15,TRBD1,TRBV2,CASALPRGRRETQYF
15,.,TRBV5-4,CASSLGEAGRYGYTF
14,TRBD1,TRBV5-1,CASRPTGANEKLFF